This entry lists 23 T cell receptor beta chains sequenced from one sample in a study of blood T cell repertoires in COVID-19. Sequencing used immunoSEQ multiplex PCR; TCRdb keeps in-frame clones, though not all of them. The table shows 90,000 to 100,000 clones, with 81% occurring only once. The sequenced material came from peripheral blood. The receptors derive from a woman aged 80 or over with acute or convalescent COVID-19.

V and J are TRBV5-1 and TRBJ1-6; TRBD1 matches 7 bases. Germline V gene sequence: CDR1 SGHRS, CDR2 YFSETQ. This CDR3 comprises 16 residues. V lost 4 bases and J lost 5; bases outside the gene matches: 9. The CDR3 DNA follows: TGCGCCAGCAGCCAAACAGGGGTATGGGATAATTCACCCCTCCACTTT. Its protein is CASSQTGVWDNSPLHF.

The gene calls are TRBV19 and TRBJ1-3; 7 positions match TRBD1. In germline, CDR1 is LNHDA, CDR2 SQIVND (reference sequence). Losses at the gene ends were 4 bases for V and 3 bases for J; bases not matched to a gene: 6. The CDR3 has 15 residues. The CDR3 loop reads CASSTGQQLGNTIYF. Here the CDR3 DNA reads TGTGCCAGTAGTACGGGACAGCAACTTGGAAACACCATATATTTT.

The CDR3 spells CASSVTAGPAEQYF. The CDR3 DNA reads TGTGCCAGCAGCGTAACCGCAGGGCCTGCCGAGCAGTACTTC. The chain is built from TRBV9 and TRBJ2-7; D may be TRBD1 (5 bases). This CDR3 spans 14 amino acids. Looked up from germline, CDR1 is SGDLS and CDR2 is YYNGEE. Trimming shortened V by 1 base and J by 6 bases, and 14 bases separated the two germline ends. The full variable domain, completed using reference TRBV9 and TRBJ2-7, is DSGVTQTPKHLITATGQRVTLRCSPRSGDLSVYWYQQSLDQGLQFLIQYYNGEERAKGNILERFSAQQFPDLHSELNLSSLELGDSALYFCASSVTAGPAEQYFGPGTRLTVT.

The chain uses TRBV7-2 and TRBJ1-3, with a tentative D call TRBD1 (6 bases). The V end was cut by 5 bases, the J end by 0 bases, with 14 bases between. The germline gives CDR1 SGHTA, CDR2 FQGNSA. The CDR3 runs to 16 residues. Here the CDR3 reads CASSPDRFFSGNTIYF. The CDR3 DNA reads TGTGCCAGCAGCCCCGACAGGTTTTTCTCTGGAAACACCATATATTTT.

The genes are TRBV6-5 and TRBJ1-1, with a possible D match to TRBD1 (6 bases). The CDR3 covers 12 residues. Germline V gene sequence: CDR1 MNHEY, CDR2 SVGAGI. Trimming took off 6 bases at V and 3 bases at J, with 8 bases between the two ends. The CDR3 sequence is CASRDRYTEAFF. CDR3 in DNA: TGTGCCAGCAGGGACAGATACACTGAAGCTTTCTTT.

V and J are TRBV2 and TRBJ2-5; 11 bases fit TRBD2. Germline-derived CDR1 and CDR2 are SNHLY and FYNNEI. This CDR3 contains 14 residues. Unmatched junction bases numbered 3, after V lost 2 bases and J lost 7 bases. CDR3 sequence reads: CASSERLAGGTQYF. CDR3 coding DNA: TGTGCCAGCAGTGAACGGCTAGCGGGAGGGACCCAGTACTTC.

About this clone: Other DNA sequences within the sample encode an identical CDR3. V and J are TRBV18 and TRBJ1-1; D might be TRBD1 (5 bases). This CDR3 comprises 13 residues. Trimming left V 6 bases short and J 1 base short, with 9 bases between. Germline loops: CDR1 KGHSH, CDR2 LQKENI. The CDR3 DNA sequence: TGTGCCAGCTCCCAGGGTCAGAACACTGAAGCTTTCTTT. This encodes CASSQGQNTEAFF.

The gene calls are TRBV7-2 and TRBJ2-5, with 10 bases that match TRBD2. The CDR3 spans 16 residues. The J segment lost 2 bases and the V segment lost 2 bases, leaving 5 bases of the junction unmatched. CDR1 and CDR2 (germline): SGHTA, FQGNSA. This CDR3 is CASSLSSSGGQETQYF. The CDR3, as DNA: TGTGCCAGCAGCTTATCATCTAGCGGGGGACAAGAGACCCAGTACTTC.

The V call is TRBV19, the J call TRBJ2-2; 9 bases agree with TRBD1. V lost 5 bases to trimming and J lost 5 bases; unmatched junction nucleotides: 12. CDR1 and CDR2 (germline): LNHDA, SQIVND (reference sequence). The CDR3 extends over 17 amino acids. The CDR3 spells CASSPTPGTGTTGELFF. The CDR3 region has the DNA TGTGCCAGTAGTCCGACACCCGGGACAGGGACTACCGGGGAGCTGTTTTTT.

The J gene is TRBJ2-2, the V gene TRBV24-1; D possibly corresponds to TRBD2 (5 bases). The CDR3 spans 15 residues. Germline assignment: CDR1 KGHDR and CDR2 SFDVKD. Trimming took 4 bases from V and 3 from J, leaving 11 bases between them. In nucleotides, the CDR3 is TGTGCCACCAGTGACCCCGGGGTTCACACCGGGGAGCTGTTTTTT. Residues: CATSDPGVHTGELFF.

This chain uses TRBV5-4 with TRBJ2-2; 10 bases line up with TRBD2. With 4 bases clipped from V and 4 bases from J, the junction kept 10 bases outside the gene matches. Germline loops: CDR1 SGHNT, CDR2 YYREEE (reference sequence). There are 17 residues in the CDR3. Written as DNA, the CDR3 is TGTGCCAGCAGCATTGACCCGGGACTAGCGAGCACCGGGGAGCTGTTTTTT. This encodes CASSIDPGLASTGELFF.

V gene TRBV24-1 combines with J gene TRBJ1-2; TRBD1 aligns across 9 bases. This CDR3 has 13 amino acids. Germline CDR1 reads KGHDR; CDR2 reads SFDVKD. Trimming took 12 bases from V and 8 from J; bases not matched to a gene: 12. The CDR3 protein is CAASPGTGRGYTF. The DNA of the CDR3 is TGTGCCGCCTCCCCCGGGACAGGGAGAGGCTACACCTTC.

The CDR3 protein is CASSWSGTDNNEQFF. DNA of the CDR3: TGCGCCAGCAGCTGGTCCGGGACAGACAACAATGAGCAGTTCTTC. The V gene is TRBV5-1, the J gene TRBJ2-1, with 7 bases identical to TRBD1. V gave up 3 bases and J gave up 5 bases; unmatched junction bases: 8. Per the germline V gene, CDR1 is SGHRS and CDR2 is YFSETQ. The CDR3 totals 15 residues. The full variable domain, its missing parts supplied by reference TRBV5-1 and TRBJ2-1, is KAGVTQTPRYLIKTRGQQVTLSCSPISGHRSVSWYQQTPGQGLQFLFEYFSETQRNKGNFPGRFSGRQFSNSRSEMNVSTLELGDSALYLCASSWSGTDNNEQFFGPGTRLTVL.

This clone appeared a single time. The chain carries TRBV19 and TRBJ1-4; D ambiguous. The CDR3 contains 15 residues. Germline lookup yields CDR1 LNHDA and CDR2 SQIVND (reference sequence). Trimming removed 5 bases from V and 0 bases from J, with 10 bases in between. The DNA for the CDR3 is TGTGCCAGTAGTGCCTACCTTACAACTAATGAAAAACTGTTTTTT. Translating it yields CASSAYLTTNEKLFF.

The gene calls are TRBV27 and TRBJ2-7; D may be TRBD2 (5 bases). Germline values: CDR1 MNHEY, CDR2 SMNVEV (reference sequence). Trimming stripped 3 bases from V and 2 bases from J, with 11 bases between. CDR3 length: 14 residues. CDR3 nucleotides: TGTGCCAGCAGTTTGACTACCGATACCTACGAGCAGTACTTC. It translates to CASSLTTDTYEQYF.

As DNA, the CDR3 is TGTGCCAGCAGTGAATTTAGGACAGCCCAAGAGACCCAGTACTTC. Translated: CASSEFRTAQETQYF. The rearrangement links TRBV6-1 to TRBJ2-5; weak D call: TRBD1 (6 bases). The CDR3 totals 15 residues. Germline assignment: CDR1 MNHNS and CDR2 SASEGT. Trimming shortened V by 2 bases and J by 1 base, and 11 bases separated the two germline ends.

J is TRBJ2-5 and V is TRBV7-8; 9 bases agree with TRBD2. V was pared by 1 base and J by 5 bases, with 5 bases of the junction left unmatched. CDR1 SGHVS and CDR2 FQNEAQ come from the germline V gene. CDR3 size: 15 residues. This CDR3 is CASSLGGGAQETQYF. The CDR3, as DNA: TGTGCCAGCAGCTTAGGCGGGGGGGCCCAGGAGACCCAGTACTTC. Variable domain in full (rest from reference TRBV7-8 and TRBJ2-5): GAGVSQSPRYKVAKRGQDVALRCDPISGHVSLFWYQQALGQGPEFLTYFQNEAQLDKSGLPSDRFFAERPEGSVSTLKIQRTQQEDSAVYLCASSLGGGAQETQYFGPGTRLLVL.

The J gene is TRBJ1-3, the V gene TRBV5-1, with 8 nucleotides matching TRBD1. V dropped 7 bases and J dropped 4; count of bases not matched to a gene: 10. The germline V gene has CDR1 SGHRS and CDR2 YFSETQ. The CDR3 loop spans 15 amino acids. CDR3 protein: CASSTSTGDGNTIYF. In DNA form, the CDR3 reads TGCGCCAGCTCCACCTCGACAGGGGACGGAAACACCATATATTTT.

The chain employs TRBV7-5 and TRBJ1-6. TRBV7-5 is a listed pseudogene. This CDR3 contains 19 residues. CDR3 bases: TGTGCCAGAAGCCCCACGGGGGGAAGGGTAGACTTCTTTGGTTCACCCCTCCACTTT. Its translation: CARSPTGGRVDFFGSPLHF.

The chain combines TRBV30 with TRBJ1-6; tentative D call: TRBD1 (5 bases). The germline V and J ends were trimmed by 2 bases and 5 bases, with 10 bases remaining between them. CDR3 length: 14 amino acids. The germline V gene has CDR1 GTSNPN and CDR2 SVGIG (reference sequence). The CDR3 DNA reads TGTGCCTGGAGTACAGGATTGGATAATTCACCCCTCCACTTT. Amino acids: CAWSTGLDNSPLHF.

The chain recombines TRBV18 with TRBJ1-3; D not resolved. In germline, CDR1 is KGHSH, CDR2 LQKENI. The ends were cut back, 2 bases at V and 0 bases at J, with 14 bases in the middle. CDR3 length equals 17 residues. DNA for the CDR3: TGTGCCAGCTCACCAGTCAAAGGGAGGAGCTCTGGAAACACCATATATTTT. Protein: CASSPVKGRSSGNTIYF.

The chain combines TRBV20-1 with TRBJ1-6; 12 nucleotides match TRBD1. Germline V gives CDR1 DFQATT, CDR2 SNEGSKA (reference sequence). The CDR3 is 14 residues long. With V trimmed by 3 bases and J by 9 bases, 3 bases remained unmatched. The CDR3 sequence: CSASGTGGPSPLHF. The CDR3 DNA sequence: TGCAGTGCTAGTGGGACAGGGGGCCCTTCACCCCTCCACTTT.

This clone was observed a few times. The chain is built from TRBV28 and TRBJ2-7, with D perhaps matching TRBD2 (7 bases). Germline CDR1 MDHEN, CDR2 SYDVKM. V dropped 6 bases and J dropped 0 bases, with 9 bases sitting between them. The CDR3 sequence is 13 residues long. The CDR3 bases are TGTGCCAGCAGAGGGGGGGTCTCCTACGAGCAGTACGTC. Translated, it gives CASRGGVSYEQYV.